This T cell receptor (beta chain) was profiled in a study of shared clonotypes between healthy human individuals. Study results and caveats: Generation of non-shared clonotypes was less probable than generation of clonotypes shared by all four donors. Among donors, clonotype sharing was expected to be affected by sequencing depth. Rarefaction curves obtained for sorted subsets showed sequencing incomplete despite large depth.

The method was immunoSEQ multiplex PCR; TCRdb's version includes in-frame clones alone and lacks a portion of them. The table includes some 2 million clones, approximately 94% detected once. CDR3 size: 13 residues. Between the trimmed V and J ends, which lost 6 bases and 4 bases, there was a span of 9 bases. Germline values: CDR1 MDHEN, CDR2 SYDVKM. Naive CD8 cells, CD45RO-negative and positively selected for CCR7, excluded terminally differentiated effector memory CD45RA+ cells. About this clone: The antigen remains unidentified.

The sequenced sample consisted of naive CD8+ T cells sorted from blood. V usage is TRBV28 and J usage is TRBJ1-4; tentative D call: TRBD1 (5 bases). This TCR was sampled from a man between 18 and 29 years old in good health. The chain's CDR3 is CASRGQGNEKLFF. CDR3 bases: TGTGCCAGCAGAGGTCAGGGTAATGAAAAACTGTTTTTT.